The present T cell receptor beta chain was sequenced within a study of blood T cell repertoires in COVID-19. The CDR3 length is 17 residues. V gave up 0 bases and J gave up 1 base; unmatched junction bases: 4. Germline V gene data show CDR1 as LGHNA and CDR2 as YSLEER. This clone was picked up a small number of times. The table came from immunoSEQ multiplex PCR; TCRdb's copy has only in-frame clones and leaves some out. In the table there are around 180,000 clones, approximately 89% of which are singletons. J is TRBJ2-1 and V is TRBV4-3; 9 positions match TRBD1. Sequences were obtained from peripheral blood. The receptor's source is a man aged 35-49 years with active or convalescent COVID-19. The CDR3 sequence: CASSQDRGTGSYNEQFF. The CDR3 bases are TGCGCCAGCAGCCAAGATCGGGGGACAGGGTCCTACAATGAGCAGTTCTTC.